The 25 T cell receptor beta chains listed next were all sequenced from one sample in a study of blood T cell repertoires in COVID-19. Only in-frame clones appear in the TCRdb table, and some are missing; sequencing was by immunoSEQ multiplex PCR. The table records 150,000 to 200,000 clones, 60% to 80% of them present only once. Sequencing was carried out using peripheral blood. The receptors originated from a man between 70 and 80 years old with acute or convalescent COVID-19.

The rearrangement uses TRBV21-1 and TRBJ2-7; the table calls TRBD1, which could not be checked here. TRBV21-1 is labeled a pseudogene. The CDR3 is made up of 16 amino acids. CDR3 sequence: CASIRRRQGVRYEQYF. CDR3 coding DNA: TGTGCCAGCATCAGGAGAAGACAGGGGGTCCGGTACGAGCAGTACTTC.

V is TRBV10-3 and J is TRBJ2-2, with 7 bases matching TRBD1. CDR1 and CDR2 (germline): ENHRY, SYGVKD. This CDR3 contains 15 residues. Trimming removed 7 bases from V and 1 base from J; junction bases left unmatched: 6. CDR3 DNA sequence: TGTGCCATCACCGGACAGGCCCGGAACACCGGGGAGCTGTTTTTT. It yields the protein CAITGQARNTGELFF.

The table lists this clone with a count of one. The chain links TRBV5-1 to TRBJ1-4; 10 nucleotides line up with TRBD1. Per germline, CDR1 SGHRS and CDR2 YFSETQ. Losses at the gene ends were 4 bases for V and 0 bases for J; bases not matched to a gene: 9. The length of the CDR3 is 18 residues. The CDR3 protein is CASSAGTGVYSTNEKLFF. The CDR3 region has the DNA TGCGCCAGCAGCGCCGGGACAGGGGTTTATTCAACTAATGAAAAACTGTTTTTT. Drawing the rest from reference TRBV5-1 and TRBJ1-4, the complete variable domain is KAGVTQTPRYLIKTRGQQVTLSCSPISGHRSVSWYQQTPGQGLQFLFEYFSETQRNKGNFPGRFSGRQFSNSRSEMNVSTLELGDSALYLCASSAGTGVYSTNEKLFFGSGTQLSVL.

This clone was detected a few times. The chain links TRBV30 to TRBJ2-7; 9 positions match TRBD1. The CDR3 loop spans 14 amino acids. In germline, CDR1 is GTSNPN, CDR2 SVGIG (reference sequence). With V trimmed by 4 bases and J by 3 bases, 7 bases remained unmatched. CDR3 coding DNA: TGTGCCTGGAAGACAGGGGGGAGCTTCTACGAGCAGTACTTC. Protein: CAWKTGGSFYEQYF.

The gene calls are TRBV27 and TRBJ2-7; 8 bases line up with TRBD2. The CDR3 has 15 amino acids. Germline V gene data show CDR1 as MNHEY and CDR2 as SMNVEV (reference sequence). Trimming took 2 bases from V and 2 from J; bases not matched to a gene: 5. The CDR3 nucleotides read TGTGCCAGCAGTTTAACGGGAGGGCCTCCCTACGAGCAGTACTTC. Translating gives CASSLTGGPPYEQYF.

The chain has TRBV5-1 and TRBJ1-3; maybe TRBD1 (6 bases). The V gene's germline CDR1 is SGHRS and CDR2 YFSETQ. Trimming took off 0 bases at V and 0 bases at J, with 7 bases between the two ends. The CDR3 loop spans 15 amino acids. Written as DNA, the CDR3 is TGCGCCAGCAGCTTGGGGGACACCTCTGGAAACACCATATATTTT. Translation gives CASSLGDTSGNTIYF. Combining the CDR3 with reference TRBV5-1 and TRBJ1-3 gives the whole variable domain KAGVTQTPRYLIKTRGQQVTLSCSPISGHRSVSWYQQTPGQGLQFLFEYFSETQRNKGNFPGRFSGRQFSNSRSEMNVSTLELGDSALYLCASSLGDTSGNTIYFGEGSWLTVV.

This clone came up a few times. The CDR3 is CATLDFTYNEQFF. CDR3 DNA sequence: TGTGCCACTTTGGACTTTACCTACAATGAGCAGTTCTTC. The chain has TRBV2 and TRBJ2-1; TRBD2 might be the D (5 bases). This CDR3 is 13 amino acids long. In germline, CDR1 is SNHLY, CDR2 FYNNEI. V lost 10 bases and J 2 bases, leaving 12 bases between the germline ends.

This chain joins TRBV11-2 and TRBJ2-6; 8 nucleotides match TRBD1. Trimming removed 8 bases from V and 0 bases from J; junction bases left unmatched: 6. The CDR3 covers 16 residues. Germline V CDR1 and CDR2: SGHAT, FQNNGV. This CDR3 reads CASGDRPTSGANVLTF. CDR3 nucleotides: TGTGCCAGCGGGGACAGGCCTACCTCTGGGGCCAACGTCCTGACTTTC.

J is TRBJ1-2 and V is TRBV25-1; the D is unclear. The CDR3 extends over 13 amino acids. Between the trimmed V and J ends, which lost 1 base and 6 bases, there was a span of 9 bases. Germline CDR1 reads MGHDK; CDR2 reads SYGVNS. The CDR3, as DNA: TGTGCCAGCAGTGAATCGTCGGTAAATGGCTACACCTTC. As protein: CASSESSVNGYTF.

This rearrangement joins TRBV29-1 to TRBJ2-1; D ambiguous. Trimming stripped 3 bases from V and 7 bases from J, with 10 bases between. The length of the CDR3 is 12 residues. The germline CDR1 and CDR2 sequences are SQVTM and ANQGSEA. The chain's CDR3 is CSVDLGWNEQFF. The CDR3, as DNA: TGCAGCGTTGACCTAGGTTGGAATGAGCAGTTCTTC.

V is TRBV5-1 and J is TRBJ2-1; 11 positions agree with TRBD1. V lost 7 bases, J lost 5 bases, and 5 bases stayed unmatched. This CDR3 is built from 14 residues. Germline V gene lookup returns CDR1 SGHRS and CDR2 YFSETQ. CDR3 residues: CASRWDRGDNEQFF. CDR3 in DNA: TGCGCCAGCCGATGGGACAGGGGGGACAATGAGCAGTTCTTC.

The CDR3 DNA is TGTGCCAGTAGAAACAGGGGAGACTATGGCTACACCTTC. Residues: CASRNRGDYGYTF. J is TRBJ1-2 and V is TRBV19; 7 nucleotides match TRBD1. The germline gives CDR1 LNHDA, CDR2 SQIVND (reference sequence). V shed 6 bases and J 3 bases; nucleotides not matched to a gene: 4. This CDR3 is 13 amino acids long. The full variable domain, in which reference TRBV19 and TRBJ1-2 provide the parts outside the CDR3, is DGGITQSPKYLFRKEGQNVTLSCEQNLNHDAMYWYRQDPGQGLRLIYYSQIVNDFQKGDIAEGYSVSREKKESFPLTVTSAQKNPTAFYLCASRNRGDYGYTFGSGTRLTVV.

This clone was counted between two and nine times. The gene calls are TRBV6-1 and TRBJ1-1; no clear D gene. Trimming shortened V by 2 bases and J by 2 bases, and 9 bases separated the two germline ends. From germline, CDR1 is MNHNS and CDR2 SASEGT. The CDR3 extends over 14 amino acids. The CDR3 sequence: CASSELVVNTEAFF. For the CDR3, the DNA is TGTGCCAGCAGTGAACTAGTGGTAAACACTGAAGCTTTCTTT.

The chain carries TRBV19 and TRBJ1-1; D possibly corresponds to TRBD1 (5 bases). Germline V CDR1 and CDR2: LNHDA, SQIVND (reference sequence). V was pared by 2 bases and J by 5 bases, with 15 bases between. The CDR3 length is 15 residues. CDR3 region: CASSIFAGGETEAFF. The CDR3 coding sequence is TGTGCCAGTAGTATATTTGCGGGAGGGGAAACTGAAGCTTTCTTT.

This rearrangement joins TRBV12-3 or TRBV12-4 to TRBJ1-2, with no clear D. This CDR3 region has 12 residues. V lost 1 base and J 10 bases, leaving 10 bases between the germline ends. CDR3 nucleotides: TGTGCCAGCAGTTTAGGGGCTGGGCTCTACACCTTC. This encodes CASSLGAGLYTF.

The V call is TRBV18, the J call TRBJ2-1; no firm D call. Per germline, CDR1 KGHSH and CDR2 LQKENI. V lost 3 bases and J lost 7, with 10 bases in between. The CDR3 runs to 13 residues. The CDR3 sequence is CASSPMSNNEQFF. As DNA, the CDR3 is TGTGCCAGCTCACCCATGAGCAATAATGAGCAGTTCTTC.

This CDR3 is CASSYDYSNQPQHF. As DNA, the CDR3 is TGTGCCAGCAGTTACGACTATAGCAATCAGCCCCAGCATTTT. The genes are TRBV6-2 or TRBV6-3 and TRBJ1-5, with unresolved D. The CDR3 extends over 14 amino acids. V lost 2 bases, J lost 0 bases, and 5 bases lay in between. The germline V gene has CDR1 MNHEY and CDR2 SVGEGT.

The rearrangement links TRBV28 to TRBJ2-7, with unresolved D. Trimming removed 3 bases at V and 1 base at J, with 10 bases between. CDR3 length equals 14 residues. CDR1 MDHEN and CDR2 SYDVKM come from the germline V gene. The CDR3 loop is CASSFVEPSYEQYF. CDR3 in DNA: TGTGCCAGCAGTTTTGTCGAGCCTTCCTACGAGCAGTACTTC.

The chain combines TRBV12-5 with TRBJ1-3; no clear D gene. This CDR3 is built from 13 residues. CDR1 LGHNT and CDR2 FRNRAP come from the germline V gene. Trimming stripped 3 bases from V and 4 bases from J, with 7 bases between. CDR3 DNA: TGTGCTAGTGGTTTTTTAGAGGGAAACACCATATATTTT. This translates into CASGFLEGNTIYF.

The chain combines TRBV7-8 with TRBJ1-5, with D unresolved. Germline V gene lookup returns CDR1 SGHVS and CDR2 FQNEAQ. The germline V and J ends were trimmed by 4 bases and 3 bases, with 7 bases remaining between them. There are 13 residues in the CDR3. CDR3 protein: CASSSGPNQPQHF. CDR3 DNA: TGTGCCAGCAGCTCGGGTCCCAATCAGCCCCAGCATTTT.

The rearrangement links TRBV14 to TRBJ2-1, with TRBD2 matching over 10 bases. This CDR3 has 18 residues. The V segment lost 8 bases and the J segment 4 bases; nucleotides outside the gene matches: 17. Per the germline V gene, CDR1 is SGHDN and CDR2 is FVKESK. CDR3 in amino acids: CASGGRLAGVSPYNEQFF. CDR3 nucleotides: TGTGCCAGCGGGGGACGCCTAGCGGGAGTCTCCCCTTACAATGAGCAGTTCTTC.

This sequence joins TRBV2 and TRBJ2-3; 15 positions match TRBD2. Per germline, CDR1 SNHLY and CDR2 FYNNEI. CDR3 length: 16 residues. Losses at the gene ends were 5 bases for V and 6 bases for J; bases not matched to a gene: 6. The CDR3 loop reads CASSWTSGGAVDTQYF. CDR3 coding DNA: TGTGCCAGCAGTTGGACTAGCGGGGGGGCCGTTGATACGCAGTATTTT.

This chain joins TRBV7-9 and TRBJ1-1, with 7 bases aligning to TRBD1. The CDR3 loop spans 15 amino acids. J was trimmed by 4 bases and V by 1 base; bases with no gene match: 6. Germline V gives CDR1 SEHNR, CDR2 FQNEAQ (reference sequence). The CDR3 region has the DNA TGTGCCAGCAGCTTAGGATCAGGGGGAAGCACTGAAGCTTTCTTT. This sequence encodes CASSLGSGGSTEAFF.

CDR3 region: CASSPRGSGAQETQYF. CDR3 coding DNA: TGTGCCAGCAGCCCTCGGGGTAGCGGGGCACAAGAGACCCAGTACTTC. The chain links TRBV4-2 to TRBJ2-5, with 8 bases matching TRBD2. CDR3 length equals 16 residues. The trim removed 4 bases at V and 2 bases at J, leaving 9 bases unmatched. Germline V CDR1 and CDR2: LGHNA, YNFKEQ.

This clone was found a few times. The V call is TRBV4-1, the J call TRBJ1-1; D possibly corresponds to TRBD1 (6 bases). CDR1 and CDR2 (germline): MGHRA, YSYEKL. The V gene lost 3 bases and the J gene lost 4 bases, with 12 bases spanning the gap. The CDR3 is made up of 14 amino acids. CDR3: CASSQRGGITEAFF. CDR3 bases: TGCGCCAGCAGCCAGAGAGGGGGAATCACTGAAGCTTTCTTT.